This TCR beta chain was found in a study of T cells in localized non-small cell lung cancer. Notes on the study in general: Paired adjacent lung recovered a median approximately 57 of the top 100 tumor clones. The study found T cell clonality highest in uninvolved adjacent lung, above tumor. Because only a single region of the tumor was sequenced, heterogeneity remains possible.

This clone was observed a handful of times. The antigen is unknown. The CDR3 contains 15 residues. The ends were cut back, 6 bases at V and 3 bases at J, with 16 bases in the middle. Per the germline V gene, CDR1 is MNHGY and CDR2 is SAAAGT. Some clones are missing from TCRdb's copy, which holds only in-frame ones; the method was immunoSEQ multiplex PCR. The sample lists 5,500 to 6,500 clones, around 43% occurring once. The sequencing here drew on lung tumor tissue, taken before any cancer treatment. This receptor was identified in a woman aged 35-70 years with stage II squamous cell lung carcinoma. The V gene is TRBV6-8, the J gene TRBJ2-3, with no clear D. The CDR3 region is CASSPGPYGTDTQYF. CDR3 coding DNA: TGTGCCAGCAGCCCCGGCCCCTACGGGACAGATACGCAGTATTTT.